The following is a T cell receptor beta chain sequence with its context. Antigen specificity is unknown. These data originate in a study of cytomegalovirus exposure and HLA in healthy donors. Trimming shortened V by 5 bases and J by 4 bases, and 14 bases separated the two germline ends. Per the germline V gene, CDR1 is SSHAT and CDR2 is FNYEAQ (reference sequence). This CDR3 is 14 amino acids long. Overall study results and limits: The authors considered a cluster of highly shared sequence variants likely to be a sequencing artifact.

Both 60 Vbeta primers and 13 Jbeta primers went into the PCR. TCRdb keeps only in-frame clones here, not all; method: immunoSEQ multiplex PCR. This sample has around 140,000 clones, with about two thirds found just once. Sequenced input: PBMCs. This TCR came from a man over 45 in good health and CMV-seropositive. The chain uses TRBV7-7 and TRBJ2-5; TRBD1 is a possible D gene (5 bases). DNA of the CDR3: TGTGCCAGCAGCCATTCAGGGATTAGAGAGACCCAGTACTTC. Its translation is CASSHSGIRETQYF.